These T cell receptor beta chains were read from a single sample in a study of spatial heterogeneity in lung cancer. Via MiXCR, TCRdb re-called the 5' RACE reads, giving one row per CDR3 protein. This sample has approximately 25,000 distinct CDR3 sequences, with 2.5% to 4% found just once. The sample here was PBMCs, taken at surgery. The receptors derive from a female donor with early-stage non-small cell lung cancer. The CDR3 runs from the conserved cysteine through the conserved F or W. The D gene is left open where the match is weak. Rows may omit the clone size; those that give it use once, few, many or a size class.

d_gene	v_gene	abundance	j_gene	len	CDR3nt	CDR3aa
TRBD1	TRBV19	many	TRBJ1-4	12	TGTGCCAGTATGGGGGACAGTGAAAAACTGTTTTTT	CASMGDSEKLFF
.	TRBV7-8	many	TRBJ2-7	17	TGTGCCAGCAGCTTAGAGGGCGGGCGGAAATTCTCCTACGAGCAGTACTTC	CASSLEGGRKFSYEQYF
TRBD2	TRBV28	many	TRBJ2-1	16	TGTGCCAGCAGTCCTTTAGGGCTAGCGGGGCCAGGTGAGCAGTTCTTC	CASSPLGLAGPGEQFF
TRBD1	TRBV11-2	many	TRBJ2-7	14	TGTGCCAGCAGCTTGGGACAGAGACTCTACGAGCAGTACTTC	CASSLGQRLYEQYF
.	TRBV5-6	many	TRBJ2-1	13	TGTGCCAGCAGCTTGGGCCAGGGGACGCGGCAGTTCTTC	CASSLGQGTRQFF
.	TRBV20-1	.	TRBJ2-3	17	TGCAGTGCCGCACTATGGGCTTCCCTTTGGGGCACAGATACGCAGTATTTT	CSAALWASLWGTDTQYF
TRBD1	TRBV19	many	TRBJ2-4	18	TGTGCCAGTAGTATCGGTTGGACAGGGGCATTAGCCAAAAACATTCAGTACTTC	CASSIGWTGALAKNIQYF
TRBD1	TRBV28	many	TRBJ2-7	15	TGTGCCAGCAGACCCCCGGGGACAGGACTCTACGAGCAGTACTTC	CASRPPGTGLYEQYF
.	TRBV3-1	many	TRBJ2-3	14	TGTGCCAGCAGCCAATTCCTCCCCCCAGATACGCAGTATTTT	CASSQFLPPDTQYF
.	TRBV7-2	many	TRBJ2-7	14	TGTGCCAGCAGCTTATGGGCAGAAGCCTACGAGCAGTACTTC	CASSLWAEAYEQYF
TRBD2	TRBV7-9	many	TRBJ2-1	15	TGTGCCAGCAGCTTACAGCGGGAGGGCCAAATTGAGCAGTTCTTC	CASSLQREGQIEQFF
.	TRBV28	medium-sized	TRBJ2-1	14	TGTGCCAGCAGTTTAGTGGGAGAGGACAATGAGCAGTTCTTC	CASSLVGEDNEQFF
TRBD2	TRBV6-6	.	TRBJ2-2	16	TGTGTCAGCAATTACTACCGACTAGCAGGCACCGGGGAGCTGTTTTTT	CVSNYYRLAGTGELFF
.	TRBV7-3	few	TRBJ2-2	13	TGTGCCAGCAGCTACACTGGCCCCGGGGAGCTGTTTTTT	CASSYTGPGELFF
.	TRBV6-5	.	TRBJ2-5	13	TGTGCCAGCGGGACCAGGGGCACAGAGACCCAGTACTTC	CASGTRGTETQYF
.	TRBV4-1	many	TRBJ2-1	16	TGCGCCAGCAGCCTCCTCCGAGCGAGCTCCTACAATGAGCAGTTCTTC	CASSLLRASSYNEQFF
.	TRBV24-1	many	TRBJ2-7	16	TGTGCCACCAGTGACGTCCGGCGGGAAAGGTCTTACGAGCAGTACTTC	CATSDVRRERSYEQYF
.	TRBV7-3	few	TRBJ2-7	13	TGTGCCAGCAGCTTGGGTACGGTCAACGAGCAGTACTTC	CASSLGTVNEQYF
TRBD1	TRBV5-1	many	TRBJ1-5	15	TGCGCCAGCAGCTTGGAGGGGGCGCAGGGTCAGCCCCAGCATTTT	CASSLEGAQGQPQHF
.	TRBV20-1	many	TRBJ1-5	12	TGCAGTGCTAGAATCCCAGAGGGGCCCCAGCATTTT	CSARIPEGPQHF
.	TRBV20-1	many	TRBJ2-7	13	TGCAGTGCTCTCAGTGGGAGGATAGAAGAGCAGTACTTC	CSALSGRIEEQYF
.	TRBV19	many	TRBJ1-1	11	TGTGCCTCCGGTTCCGTTGAAGGCGCTTTCTTT	CASGSVEGAFF
TRBD2	TRBV7-8	many	TRBJ2-7	14	TGTGCCAGCAGCTTGGGGGGAGGGGCCTACGAGCAGTACTTC	CASSLGGGAYEQYF
.	TRBV30	many	TRBJ2-3	16	TGTGCCTGGAGTCCTGCGACAGGTTCACAGGGAGATACGCAGTATTTT	CAWSPATGSQGDTQYF
TRBD1	TRBV11-2	.	TRBJ1-5	14	TGTGCCAGCAGCTCGACAGGGGAGAATCAGCCCCAGCATTTT	CASSSTGENQPQHF
TRBD1	TRBV4-1	many	TRBJ2-7	15	TGCGCCAGCAGCCCAGACAGGGACAGGGGTTACGAGCAGTACTTC	CASSPDRDRGYEQYF
TRBD2	TRBV11-2	many	TRBJ2-7	16	TGTGCCAGCAGCTGGGCTATGCGGGAGCCCCCCTACGAGCAGTACTTC	CASSWAMREPPYEQYF